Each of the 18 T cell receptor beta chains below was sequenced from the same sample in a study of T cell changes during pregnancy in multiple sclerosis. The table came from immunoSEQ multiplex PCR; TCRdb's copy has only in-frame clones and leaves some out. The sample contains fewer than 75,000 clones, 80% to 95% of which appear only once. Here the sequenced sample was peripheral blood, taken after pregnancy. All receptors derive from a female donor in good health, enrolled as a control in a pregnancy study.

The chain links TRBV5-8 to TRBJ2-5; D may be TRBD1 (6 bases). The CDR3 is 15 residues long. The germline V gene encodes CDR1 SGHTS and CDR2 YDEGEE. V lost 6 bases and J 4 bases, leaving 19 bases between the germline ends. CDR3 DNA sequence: TGTGCCAGCAACCACAACAGGGCCCCAGGAGAGACCCAGTACTTC. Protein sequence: CASNHNRAPGETQYF.

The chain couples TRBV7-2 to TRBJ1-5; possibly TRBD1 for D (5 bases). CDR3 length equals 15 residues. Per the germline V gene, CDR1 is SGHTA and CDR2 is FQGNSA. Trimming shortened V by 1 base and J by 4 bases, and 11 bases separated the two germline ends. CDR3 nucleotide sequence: TGTGCCAGCAGCTTAGGGGGGGATCGGAATCAGCCCCAGCATTTT. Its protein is CASSLGGDRNQPQHF.

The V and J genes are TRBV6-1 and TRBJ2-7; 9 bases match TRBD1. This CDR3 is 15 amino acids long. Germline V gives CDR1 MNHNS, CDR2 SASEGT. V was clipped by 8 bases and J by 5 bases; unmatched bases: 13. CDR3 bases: TGTGCCAGCCTTCCAACCGGGACAGGGTTGCACGAGCAGTACTTC. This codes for CASLPTGTGLHEQYF.

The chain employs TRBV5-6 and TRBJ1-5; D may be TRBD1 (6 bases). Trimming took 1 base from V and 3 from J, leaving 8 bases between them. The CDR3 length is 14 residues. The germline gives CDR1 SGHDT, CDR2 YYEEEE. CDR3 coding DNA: TGTGCCAGCAGCTTGACAGGGATCAATCAGCCCCAGCATTTT. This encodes CASSLTGINQPQHF.

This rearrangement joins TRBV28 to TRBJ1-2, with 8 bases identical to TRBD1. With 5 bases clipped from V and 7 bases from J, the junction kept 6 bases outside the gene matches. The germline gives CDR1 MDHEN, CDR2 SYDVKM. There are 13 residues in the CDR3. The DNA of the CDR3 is TGTGCCAGCAGTATCTCCGACAGGGGTGGCTACACCTTC. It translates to CASSISDRGGYTF.

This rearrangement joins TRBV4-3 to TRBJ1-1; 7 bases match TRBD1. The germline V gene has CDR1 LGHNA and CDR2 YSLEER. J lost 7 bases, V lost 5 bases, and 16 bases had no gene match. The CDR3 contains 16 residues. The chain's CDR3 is CASSEQPGGRGGEAFF. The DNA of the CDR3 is TGCGCCAGCAGCGAACAACCAGGGGGGCGGGGTGGTGAAGCTTTCTTT.

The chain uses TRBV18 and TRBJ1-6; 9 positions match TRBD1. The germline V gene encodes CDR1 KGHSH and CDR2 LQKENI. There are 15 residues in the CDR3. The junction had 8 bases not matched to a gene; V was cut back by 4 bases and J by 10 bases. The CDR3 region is CASSLTGQGGSPLHF. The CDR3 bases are TGTGCCAGCTCACTTACGGGACAGGGTGGGTCACCCCTCCACTTT.

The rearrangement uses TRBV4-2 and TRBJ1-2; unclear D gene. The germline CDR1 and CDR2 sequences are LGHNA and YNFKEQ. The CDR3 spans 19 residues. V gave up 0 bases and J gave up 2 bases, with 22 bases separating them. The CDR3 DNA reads TGTGCCAGCAGCCAAGATTTGAATATGAGGGCTCCCACCAACTATGGCTACACCTTC. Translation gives CASSQDLNMRAPTNYGYTF.

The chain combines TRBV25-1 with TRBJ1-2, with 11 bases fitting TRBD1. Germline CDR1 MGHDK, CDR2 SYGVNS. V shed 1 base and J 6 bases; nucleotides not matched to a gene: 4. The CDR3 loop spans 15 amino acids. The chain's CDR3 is CASSEWGDRGDGYTF. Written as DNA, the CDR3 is TGTGCCAGCAGTGAATGGGGGGACAGGGGGGATGGCTACACCTTC.

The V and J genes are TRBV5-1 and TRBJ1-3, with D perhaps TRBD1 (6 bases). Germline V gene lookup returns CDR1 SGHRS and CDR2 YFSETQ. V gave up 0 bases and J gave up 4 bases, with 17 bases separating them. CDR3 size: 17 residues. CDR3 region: CASSLDGPGGQGNTIYF. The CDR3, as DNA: TGCGCCAGCAGCTTGGATGGCCCGGGGGGGCAAGGAAACACCATATATTTT.

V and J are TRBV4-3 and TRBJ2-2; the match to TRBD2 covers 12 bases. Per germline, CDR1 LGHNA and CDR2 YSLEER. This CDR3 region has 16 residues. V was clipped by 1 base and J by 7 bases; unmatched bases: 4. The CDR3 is CASSQGLAGVGGELFF. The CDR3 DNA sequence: TGCGCCAGCAGCCAAGGACTAGCGGGAGTAGGCGGGGAGCTGTTTTTT.

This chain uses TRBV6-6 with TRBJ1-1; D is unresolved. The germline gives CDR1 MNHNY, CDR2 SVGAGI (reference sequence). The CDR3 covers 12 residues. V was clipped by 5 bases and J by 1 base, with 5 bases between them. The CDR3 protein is CASSLSNTEAFF. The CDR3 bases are TGTGCCAGCAGTCTTTCGAACACTGAAGCTTTCTTT.

This CDR3 reads CASSLFDGGNEKLFF. The DNA of the CDR3 is TGTGCCAGCAGTTTATTCGACGGCGGTAATGAAAAACTGTTTTTT. This chain joins TRBV27 and TRBJ1-4; the D is unclear. Germline CDR1 and CDR2: MNHEY and SMNVEV (reference sequence). This CDR3 is built from 15 residues. Between the trimmed V and J ends, which lost 1 base and 4 bases, there was a span of 10 bases.

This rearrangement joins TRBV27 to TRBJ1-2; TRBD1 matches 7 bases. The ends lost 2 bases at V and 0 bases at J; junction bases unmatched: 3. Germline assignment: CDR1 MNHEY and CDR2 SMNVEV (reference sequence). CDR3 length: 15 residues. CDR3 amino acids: CASSLRGPPNYGYTF. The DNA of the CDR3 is TGTGCCAGCAGTTTAAGGGGGCCCCCTAACTATGGCTACACCTTC.

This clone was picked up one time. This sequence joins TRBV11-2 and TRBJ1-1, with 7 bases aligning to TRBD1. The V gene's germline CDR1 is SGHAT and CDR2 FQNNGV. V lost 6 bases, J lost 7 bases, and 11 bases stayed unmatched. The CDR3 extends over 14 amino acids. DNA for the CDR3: TGTGCCAGCAGTATCGACAGGGTAGATGGTGAAGCTTTCTTT. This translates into CASSIDRVDGEAFF.

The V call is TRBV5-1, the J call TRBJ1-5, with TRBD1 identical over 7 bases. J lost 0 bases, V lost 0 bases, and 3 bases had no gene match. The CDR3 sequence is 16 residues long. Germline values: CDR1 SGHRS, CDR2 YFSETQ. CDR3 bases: TGCGCCAGCAGCTTGGGGGACAGTTATAGCAATCAGCCCCAGCATTTT. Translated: CASSLGDSYSNQPQHF.

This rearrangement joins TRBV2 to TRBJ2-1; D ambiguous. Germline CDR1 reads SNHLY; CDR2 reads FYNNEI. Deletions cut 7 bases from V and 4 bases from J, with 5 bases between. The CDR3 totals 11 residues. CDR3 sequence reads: CASTSYNEQFF. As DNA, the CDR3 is TGTGCCAGCACCAGTTACAATGAGCAGTTCTTC.

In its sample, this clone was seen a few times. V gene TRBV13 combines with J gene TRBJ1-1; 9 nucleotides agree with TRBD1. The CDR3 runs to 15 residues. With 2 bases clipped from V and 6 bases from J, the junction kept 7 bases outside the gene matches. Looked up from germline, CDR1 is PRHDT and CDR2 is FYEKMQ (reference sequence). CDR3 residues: CASSLLGTGWAEAFF. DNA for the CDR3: TGTGCCAGCAGCTTACTCGGGACAGGGTGGGCTGAAGCTTTCTTT. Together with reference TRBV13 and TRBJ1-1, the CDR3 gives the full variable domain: AAGVIQSPRHLIKEKRETATLKCYPIPRHDTVYWYQQGPGQDPQFLISFYEKMQSDKGSIPDRFSAQQFSDYHSELNMSSLELGDSALYFCASSLLGTGWAEAFFGQGTRLTVV.